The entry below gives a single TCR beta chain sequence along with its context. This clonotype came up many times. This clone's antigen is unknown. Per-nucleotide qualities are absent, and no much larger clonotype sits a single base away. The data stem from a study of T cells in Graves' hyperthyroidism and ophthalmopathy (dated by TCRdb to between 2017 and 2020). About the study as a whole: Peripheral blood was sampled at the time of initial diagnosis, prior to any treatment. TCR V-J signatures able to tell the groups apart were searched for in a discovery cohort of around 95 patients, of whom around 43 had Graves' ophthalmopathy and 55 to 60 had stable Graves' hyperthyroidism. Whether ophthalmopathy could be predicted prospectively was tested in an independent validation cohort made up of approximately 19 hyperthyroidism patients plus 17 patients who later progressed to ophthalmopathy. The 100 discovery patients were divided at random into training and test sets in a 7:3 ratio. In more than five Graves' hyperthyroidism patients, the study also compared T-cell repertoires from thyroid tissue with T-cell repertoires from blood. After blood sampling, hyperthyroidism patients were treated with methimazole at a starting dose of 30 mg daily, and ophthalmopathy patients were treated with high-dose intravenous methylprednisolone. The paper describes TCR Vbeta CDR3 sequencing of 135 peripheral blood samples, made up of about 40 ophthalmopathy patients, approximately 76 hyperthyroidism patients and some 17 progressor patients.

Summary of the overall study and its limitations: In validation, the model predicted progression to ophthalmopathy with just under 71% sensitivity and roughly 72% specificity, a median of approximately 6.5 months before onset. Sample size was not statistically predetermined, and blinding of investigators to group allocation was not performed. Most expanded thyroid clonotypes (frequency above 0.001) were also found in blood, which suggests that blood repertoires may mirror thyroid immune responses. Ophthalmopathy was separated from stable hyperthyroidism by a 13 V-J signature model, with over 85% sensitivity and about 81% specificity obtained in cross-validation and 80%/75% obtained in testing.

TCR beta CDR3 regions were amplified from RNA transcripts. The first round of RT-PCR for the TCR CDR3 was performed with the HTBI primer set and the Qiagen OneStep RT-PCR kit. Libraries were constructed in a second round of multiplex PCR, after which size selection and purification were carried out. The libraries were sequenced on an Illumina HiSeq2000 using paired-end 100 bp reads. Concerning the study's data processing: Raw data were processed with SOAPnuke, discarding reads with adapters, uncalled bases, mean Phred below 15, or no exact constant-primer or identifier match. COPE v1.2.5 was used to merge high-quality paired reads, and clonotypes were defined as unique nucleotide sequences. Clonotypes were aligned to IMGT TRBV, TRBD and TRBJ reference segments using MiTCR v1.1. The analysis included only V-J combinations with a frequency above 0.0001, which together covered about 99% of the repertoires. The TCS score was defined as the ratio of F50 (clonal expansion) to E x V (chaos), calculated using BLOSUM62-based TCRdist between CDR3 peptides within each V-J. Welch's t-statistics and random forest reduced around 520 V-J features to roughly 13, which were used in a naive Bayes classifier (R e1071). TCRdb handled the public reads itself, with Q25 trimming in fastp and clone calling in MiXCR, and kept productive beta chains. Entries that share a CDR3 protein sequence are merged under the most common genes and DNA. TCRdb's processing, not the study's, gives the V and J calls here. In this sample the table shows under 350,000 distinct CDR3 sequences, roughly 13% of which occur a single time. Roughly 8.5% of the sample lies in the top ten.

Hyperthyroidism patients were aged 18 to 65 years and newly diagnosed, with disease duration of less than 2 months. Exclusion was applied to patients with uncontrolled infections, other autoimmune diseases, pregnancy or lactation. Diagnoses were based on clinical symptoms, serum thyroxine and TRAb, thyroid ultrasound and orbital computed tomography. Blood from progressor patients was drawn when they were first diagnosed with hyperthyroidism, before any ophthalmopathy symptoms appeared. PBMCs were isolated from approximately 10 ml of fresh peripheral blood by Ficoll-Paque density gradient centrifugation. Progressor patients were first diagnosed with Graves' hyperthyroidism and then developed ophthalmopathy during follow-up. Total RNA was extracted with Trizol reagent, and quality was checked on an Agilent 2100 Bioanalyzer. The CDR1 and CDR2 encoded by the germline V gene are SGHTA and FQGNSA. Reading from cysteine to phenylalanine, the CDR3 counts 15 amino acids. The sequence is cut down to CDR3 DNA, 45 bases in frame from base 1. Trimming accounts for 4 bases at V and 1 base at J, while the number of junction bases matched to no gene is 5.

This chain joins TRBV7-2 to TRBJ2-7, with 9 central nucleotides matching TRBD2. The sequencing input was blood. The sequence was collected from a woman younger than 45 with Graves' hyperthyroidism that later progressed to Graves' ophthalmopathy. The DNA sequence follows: TGTGCCAGCAGCTACGCTAGCGGGAAATCCTACGAGCAGTACTTC. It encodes CASSYASGKSYEQYF.